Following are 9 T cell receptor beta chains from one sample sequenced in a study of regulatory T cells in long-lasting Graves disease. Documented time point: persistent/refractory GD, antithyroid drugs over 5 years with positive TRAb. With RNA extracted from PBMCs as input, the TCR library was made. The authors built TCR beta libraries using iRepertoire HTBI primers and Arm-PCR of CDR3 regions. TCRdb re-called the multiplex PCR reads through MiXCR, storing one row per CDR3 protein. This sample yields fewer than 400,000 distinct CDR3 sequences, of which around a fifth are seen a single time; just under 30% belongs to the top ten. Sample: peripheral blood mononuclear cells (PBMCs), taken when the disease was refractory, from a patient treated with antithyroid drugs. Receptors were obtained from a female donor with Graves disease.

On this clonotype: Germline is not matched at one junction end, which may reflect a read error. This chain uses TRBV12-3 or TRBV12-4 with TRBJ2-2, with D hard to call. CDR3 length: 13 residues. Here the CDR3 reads CAGSLVGAGELFF. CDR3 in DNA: TGTGCCGGCAGTTTAGTGGGCGCCGGGGAGCTGTTTTTT.

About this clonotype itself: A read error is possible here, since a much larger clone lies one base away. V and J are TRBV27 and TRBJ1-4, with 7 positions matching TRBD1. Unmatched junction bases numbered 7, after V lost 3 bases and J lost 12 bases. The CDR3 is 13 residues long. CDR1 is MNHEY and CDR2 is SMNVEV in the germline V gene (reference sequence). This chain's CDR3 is CASSLDRFGELFF. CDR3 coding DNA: TGTGCCAGCAGTTTGGACAGGTTCGGGGAACTGTTTTTT. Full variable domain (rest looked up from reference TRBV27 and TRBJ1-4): EAQVTQNPRYLITVTGKKLTVTCSQNMNHEYMSWYRQDPGLGLRQIYYSMNVEVTDKGDVPEGYKVSRKEKRNFPLILESPSPNQTSLYFCASSLDRFGELFFGSGTQLSVL.

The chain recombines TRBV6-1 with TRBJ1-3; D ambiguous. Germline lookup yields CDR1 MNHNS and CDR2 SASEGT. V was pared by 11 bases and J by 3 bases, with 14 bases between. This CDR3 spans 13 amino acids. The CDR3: CAGTTESGNTIYF. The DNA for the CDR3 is TGTGCCGGCACAACAGAAAGTGGAAACACCATATATTTT.

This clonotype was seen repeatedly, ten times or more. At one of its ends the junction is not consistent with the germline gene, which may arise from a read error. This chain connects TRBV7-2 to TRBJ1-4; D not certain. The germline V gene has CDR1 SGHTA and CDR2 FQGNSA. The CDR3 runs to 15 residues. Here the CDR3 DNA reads TGCGCCAGCAGCACTCGGCGATCAACTAATGAAAAACTGTTTTTT. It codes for CASSTRRSTNEKLFF.

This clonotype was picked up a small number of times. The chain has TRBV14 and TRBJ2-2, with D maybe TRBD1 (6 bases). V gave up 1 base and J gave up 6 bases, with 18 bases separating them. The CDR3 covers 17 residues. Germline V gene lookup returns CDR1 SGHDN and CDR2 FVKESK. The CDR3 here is CASSQVHSRTAPGELFF. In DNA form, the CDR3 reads TGTGCCAGCAGCCAAGTCCATTCCCGGACAGCTCCCGGGGAGCTGTTTTTT.

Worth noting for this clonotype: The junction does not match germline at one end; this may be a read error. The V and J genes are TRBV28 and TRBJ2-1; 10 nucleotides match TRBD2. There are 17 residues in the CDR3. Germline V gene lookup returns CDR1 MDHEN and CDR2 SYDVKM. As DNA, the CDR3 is TGTGCCAACAGTTTAGGCTTCGGGGGGACTAGCGTCTATGAGCAGTTCTTC. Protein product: CANSLGFGGTSVYEQFF.

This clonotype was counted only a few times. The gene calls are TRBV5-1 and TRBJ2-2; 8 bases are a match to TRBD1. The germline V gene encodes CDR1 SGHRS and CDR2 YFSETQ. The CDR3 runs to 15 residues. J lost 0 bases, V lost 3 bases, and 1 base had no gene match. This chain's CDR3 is CASSWDRTNTGELFF. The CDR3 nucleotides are TGCGCCAGCAGCTGGGACAGGACGAACACCGGGGAGCTGTTTTTT.

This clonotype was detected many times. CDR3 in DNA: TGTGCCAGCAGCTTAGGCAGTTATAGCAATCAGCCCCAGCATTTT. The encoded protein is CASSLGSYSNQPQHF. This sequence joins TRBV7-2 and TRBJ1-5, with D unclear. CDR1 is SGHTA, CDR2 FQGNSA, per germline. This CDR3 has 15 residues. V was pared by 1 base and J by 0 bases, with 7 bases between.

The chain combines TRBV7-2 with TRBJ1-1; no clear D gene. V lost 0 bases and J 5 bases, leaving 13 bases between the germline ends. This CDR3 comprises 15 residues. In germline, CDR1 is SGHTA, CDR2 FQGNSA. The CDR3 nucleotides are TGTGCCAGCAGCTTAGCGACAACTTCAGGAACTGAAGCTTTCTTT. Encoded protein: CASSLATTSGTEAFF.